The 17 T cell receptor beta chains below all came from one sample that was sequenced in a study of cytomegalovirus exposure and HLA in healthy donors (dated by TCRdb to the late 2010s). The library was produced with the immunoSEQ multiplex PCR assay. The multiplex PCR relied on a mix of 60 forward primers for TCR Vbeta segments and 13 reverse primers for TCR Jbeta segments. TCRdb mirrors the immuneACCESS table, restricted to in-frame sequences. Some clones are absent from its copies; in checked studies, under half trace to an unresolved V gene, and the reason for the others is unknown. The sample contains 200,000 to 250,000 clones, about 80% of them found a single time. The ten largest clonotypes hold about 0.58% of the sample. Material for sequencing was PBMCs. Receptors originate from a woman aged 40 to 55 in good health and CMV-seronegative.

The chain employs TRBV9 and TRBJ2-3, with a weak D call TRBD2 (7 bases). This CDR3 has 14 amino acids. V lost 3 bases and J 5 bases, leaving 13 bases between the germline ends. Germline lookup yields CDR1 SGDLS and CDR2 YYNGEE. The CDR3 spells CASSAWGGQDTQYF. In DNA, the CDR3 is TGTGCCAGCAGCGCGTGGGGGGGCCAAGATACGCAGTATTTT.

The chain has TRBV9 and TRBJ1-1; D remains ambiguous. The CDR3 has 16 residues. In germline, CDR1 is SGDLS, CDR2 YYNGEE. V gave up 0 bases and J gave up 4 bases, with 16 bases separating them. This CDR3 reads CASSVGGGPLGTEAFF. The CDR3 DNA reads TGTGCCAGCAGCGTAGGGGGAGGGCCATTGGGCACTGAAGCTTTCTTT.

This chain's CDR3 is CASSLIGLAGGQETQYF. The CDR3, as DNA: TGTGCCAGCAGTTTGATCGGACTAGCGGGGGGACAAGAGACCCAGTACTTC. This chain links TRBV13 with TRBJ2-5; 14 bases are a match to TRBD2. The J segment lost 2 bases and the V segment lost 6 bases, leaving 8 bases of the junction unmatched. Germline assignment: CDR1 PRHDT and CDR2 FYEKMQ (reference sequence). This CDR3 contains 17 residues.

The V call is TRBV27, the J call TRBJ2-1; a possible D gene is TRBD2 (5 bases). This CDR3 contains 17 residues. The germline V and J ends were trimmed by 5 bases and 7 bases, with 24 bases remaining between them. The germline CDR1 and CDR2 sequences are MNHEY and SMNVEV (reference sequence). The CDR3, as DNA: TGTGCCAGCAGTCCTCCTCCCTTACTAGGTCGGGTGAATGAGCAGTTCTTC. Translation: CASSPPPLLGRVNEQFF.

CDR3 in amino acids: CASSGGTGQGRLETQYF. The CDR3, as DNA: TGTGCCAGCAGTGGTGGGACAGGGCAGGGAAGGTTGGAGACCCAGTACTTC. The V and J genes are TRBV6-1 and TRBJ2-5; 9 nucleotides line up with TRBD1. This CDR3 has 17 amino acids. V was clipped by 4 bases and J by 5 bases; unmatched bases: 14. Germline V gives CDR1 MNHNS, CDR2 SASEGT.

The V and J genes are TRBV30 and TRBJ1-4, with 10 positions matching TRBD1. Germline trimming cut 2 bases from V and 7 bases from J; bases unmatched to any gene: 7. The CDR3 contains 15 residues. Germline V gives CDR1 GTSNPN, CDR2 SVGIG (reference sequence). The CDR3 spells CAWSNSGTGAEKLFF. CDR3 sequence (DNA): TGTGCCTGGAGTAACTCCGGGACAGGGGCTGAAAAACTGTTTTTT.

This sequence joins TRBV5-5 and TRBJ2-2, with 7 nucleotides matching TRBD1. CDR1 SGHKS and CDR2 YYEKEE come from the germline V gene (reference sequence). With 4 bases clipped from V and 0 bases from J, the junction kept 15 bases outside the gene matches. CDR3 size: 19 residues. CDR3 region: CASSLIPTGRRSNTGELFF. The CDR3 DNA reads TGTGCCAGCAGCCTAATCCCGACAGGGCGGAGGTCGAACACCGGGGAGCTGTTTTTT.

The chain recombines TRBV6-5 with TRBJ2-7, with D possibly being TRBD2 (7 bases). This CDR3 region has 13 residues. Germline CDR1 and CDR2: MNHEY and SVGAGI. The ends were cut back, 5 bases at V and 3 bases at J, with 11 bases in the middle. The CDR3 loop reads CASSRGGSYEQYF. In DNA form, the CDR3 reads TGTGCCAGCAGTAGGGGGGGTAGCTACGAGCAGTACTTC.

The J gene is TRBJ2-5, the V gene TRBV9; 7 bases fit TRBD2. The ends lost 0 bases at V and 1 base at J; junction bases unmatched: 6. CDR1 and CDR2 from the germline V gene are SGDLS and YYNGEE. The CDR3 totals 16 residues. CDR3 coding DNA: TGTGCCAGCAGCGTAGTGGGCGGGAGCCCCCAAGAGACCCAGTACTTC. It codes for CASSVVGGSPQETQYF.

The chain is built from TRBV10-3 and TRBJ1-3; D is unresolved. The CDR3 sequence is 12 residues long. The germline CDR1 and CDR2 sequences are ENHRY and SYGVKD. Trimming cost V 6 bases and J 4 bases, with 7 bases left between them. CDR3 region: CAISSFGNTIYF. In DNA form, the CDR3 reads TGTGCCATCAGCTCCTTCGGAAACACCATATATTTT.

CDR3: CAWSRQGAGEKLFF. CDR3 nucleotides: TGTGCCTGGAGTAGACAGGGGGCGGGTGAAAAACTGTTTTTT. This rearrangement joins TRBV30 to TRBJ1-4; TRBD1 aligns across 10 bases. The germline gives CDR1 GTSNPN, CDR2 SVGIG (reference sequence). With V trimmed by 2 bases and J by 7 bases, 4 bases remained unmatched. This CDR3 comprises 14 residues.

The J gene is TRBJ2-7, the V gene TRBV6-6; D might be TRBD2 (5 bases). CDR3 length: 13 residues. In germline, CDR1 is MNHNY, CDR2 SVGAGI (reference sequence). V lost 5 bases to trimming and J lost 2 bases, with 10 bases between them. The chain's CDR3 is CASSERTTYEQYF. As DNA, the CDR3 is TGTGCCAGCAGTGAGCGGACGACCTACGAGCAGTACTTC.

The chain has TRBV5-6 and TRBJ1-5; 9 bases match TRBD1. The CDR3 is 19 residues long. Germline assignment: CDR1 SGHDT and CDR2 YYEEEE. With 0 bases clipped from V and 1 base from J, the junction kept 11 bases outside the gene matches. DNA for the CDR3: TGTGCCAGCAGCTTGGGGACAGGGGCCTTGCGAGGGAGCAATCAGCCCCAGCATTTT. Amino acids: CASSLGTGALRGSNQPQHF.

The chain has TRBV2 and TRBJ2-7, with D possibly being TRBD1 (5 bases). V was clipped by 4 bases and J by 0 bases, with 7 bases between them. The CDR3 consists of 13 residues. Germline-derived CDR1 and CDR2 are SNHLY and FYNNEI. CDR3 loop: CASSVTGSYEQYF. DNA for the CDR3: TGTGCCAGCAGTGTAACAGGCTCCTACGAGCAGTACTTC.

This chain links TRBV6-5 with TRBJ2-1, with TRBD1 matching 9 bases. The CDR3 length is 16 residues. Germline CDR1 MNHEY, CDR2 SVGAGI. The V segment lost 0 bases and the J segment 2 bases; nucleotides outside the gene matches: 2. The CDR3 sequence: CASSYSGTGPYNEQFF. DNA of the CDR3: TGTGCCAGCAGTTACTCAGGGACAGGGCCCTACAATGAGCAGTTCTTC.

The chain has TRBV12-5 and TRBJ1-2, with 7 bases matching TRBD1. V lost 2 bases and J lost 4; bases outside the gene matches: 10. Germline lookup yields CDR1 LGHNT and CDR2 FRNRAP. This CDR3 region has 16 residues. CDR3: CASGLPAGTELYGYTF. CDR3 sequence (DNA): TGTGCTAGTGGTTTGCCCGCCGGGACAGAACTCTATGGCTACACCTTC.

The J gene is TRBJ2-7, the V gene TRBV6-5, with 7 nucleotides matching TRBD1. This CDR3 has 15 amino acids. Trimming took 2 bases from V and 6 from J; bases not matched to a gene: 10. Germline lookup yields CDR1 MNHEY and CDR2 SVGAGI. The CDR3 spells CASSYMRQGTAEQYF. The CDR3 region has the DNA TGTGCCAGCAGTTACATGAGACAGGGCACCGCCGAGCAGTACTTC.